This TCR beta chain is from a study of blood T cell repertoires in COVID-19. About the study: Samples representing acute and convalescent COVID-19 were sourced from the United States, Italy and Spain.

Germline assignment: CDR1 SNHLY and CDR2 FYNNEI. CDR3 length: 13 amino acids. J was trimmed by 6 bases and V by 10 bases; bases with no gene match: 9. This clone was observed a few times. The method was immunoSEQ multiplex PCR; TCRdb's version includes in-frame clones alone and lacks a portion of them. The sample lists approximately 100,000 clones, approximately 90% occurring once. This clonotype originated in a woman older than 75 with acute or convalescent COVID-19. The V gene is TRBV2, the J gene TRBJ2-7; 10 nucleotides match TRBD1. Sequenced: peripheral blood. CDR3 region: CATQTGTGAEQYF. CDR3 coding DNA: TGTGCCACCCAGACCGGGACAGGGGCCGAGCAGTACTTC.